What follows are 15 T cell receptor beta chains derived from one specimen sequenced in a study of regulatory and conventional T cells in RAG deficiency. Genomic DNA came from blood conventional CD4+ T cells gated CD25-low CD127-high. TCRdb's copy holds only in-frame clones and misses some; the assay was immunoSEQ multiplex PCR. In the table there are fewer than 30,000 clones, 90% to 95% of which are singletons. This sample also appeared in a second study, on regulatory T cells. Turning to that study: Primers: 52 TRBV forward and 13 TRBJ reverse.

The sequencing input was CD25- CD4+ T cells sorted from blood. The origin of the receptors is a human donor in good health.

This chain joins TRBV13 and TRBJ1-2; 9 bases map to TRBD1. The CDR3 loop spans 16 amino acids. Germline V gives CDR1 PRHDT, CDR2 FYEKMQ (reference sequence). Unmatched junction bases numbered 11, after V lost 5 bases and J lost 4 bases. The chain's CDR3 is CASSANRGQGAYGYTF. CDR3 nucleotides: TGTGCCAGCAGCGCAAACCGGGGACAGGGTGCCTATGGCTACACCTTC.

The J gene is TRBJ1-1, the V gene TRBV21-1. TRBV21-1 corresponds to a pseudogene. The CDR3 extends over 15 amino acids. The chain's CDR3 is CASSKGGSLNTEAFF. The CDR3 region has the DNA TGTGCCAGCAGCAAAGGAGGCAGCCTGAACACTGAAGCTTTCTTT.

This chain uses TRBV7-2 with TRBJ2-5, with 15 bases fitting TRBD2. CDR3 length: 16 amino acids. CDR1 SGHTA and CDR2 FQGNSA come from the germline V gene. V gave up 1 base and J gave up 5 bases; unmatched junction bases: 2. As DNA, the CDR3 is TGTGCCAGCAGCTTAGTCGGGACTAGCGGGGGGGAGACCCAGTACTTC. As protein: CASSLVGTSGGETQYF.

The chain couples TRBV7-9 to TRBJ1-5, with a weak D call TRBD1 (5 bases). The V end was cut by 0 bases, the J end by 9 bases, with 9 bases between. The germline V gene has CDR1 SEHNR and CDR2 FQNEAQ (reference sequence). The CDR3 runs 13 residues. This chain's CDR3 is CASSLAGDRPQHF. The CDR3 bases are TGTGCCAGCAGCTTAGCAGGGGATCGGCCCCAGCATTTT.

This clone came up once. The chain combines TRBV5-6 with TRBJ1-5, with D hard to call. V lost 3 bases and J 3 bases, leaving 16 bases between the germline ends. The CDR3 is 16 amino acids. The germline V gene encodes CDR1 SGHDT and CDR2 YYEEEE. The CDR3 coding sequence is TGTGCCAGCAGCTCCTTTCAGCGCCCCCACAATCAGCCCCAGCATTTT. Its translation is CASSSFQRPHNQPQHF.

The chain carries TRBV5-5 and TRBJ2-7, with TRBD1 as a possible D gene (6 bases). V was shortened by 5 bases and J by 3 bases, with 24 bases between the two germline ends. CDR1 and CDR2 from the germline V gene are SGHKS and YYEKEE (reference sequence). The CDR3 length is 17 residues. The CDR3 here is CASSYVTDRFSIYEQYF. CDR3 coding DNA: TGTGCCAGCAGTTACGTCACTGACAGGTTCTCAATCTACGAGCAGTACTTC.

This chain links TRBV9 with TRBJ2-1; 11 nucleotides agree with TRBD2. V dropped 0 bases and J dropped 10; count of bases not matched to a gene: 9. Germline CDR1 is SGDLS and CDR2 is YYNGEE. The CDR3 contains 16 residues. The CDR3 reads CASSVGDSGGAGEQFF. CDR3 in DNA: TGTGCCAGCAGCGTAGGGGATAGCGGGGGGGCAGGAGAGCAGTTCTTC.

The chain carries TRBV20-1 and TRBJ1-1; 7 bases align to TRBD1. Trimming took 6 bases from V and 4 from J; bases not matched to a gene: 2. Germline V gene lookup returns CDR1 DFQATT and CDR2 SNEGSKA (reference sequence). The CDR3 is made up of 11 amino acids. The DNA for the CDR3 is TGCAGTGCCCAGGGGGGCACTGAAGCTTTCTTT. This gives the protein CSAQGGTEAFF.

This chain uses TRBV6-5 with TRBJ1-5; 9 nucleotides match TRBD1. V was clipped by 6 bases and J by 7 bases; unmatched bases: 10. The CDR3 is 15 residues long. Per the germline V gene, CDR1 is MNHEY and CDR2 is SVGAGI. CDR3 sequence: CASRKGDRVGQPQHF. The DNA of the CDR3 is TGTGCCAGCAGGAAGGGGGACAGGGTCGGGCAGCCCCAGCATTTT.

This CDR3 is CASSIVAGGRDEQFF. The CDR3 nucleotides read TGTGCCAGTAGTATAGTAGCGGGGGGCAGGGATGAGCAGTTCTTC. The V gene is TRBV19, the J gene TRBJ2-1; 10 bases are shared with TRBD2. CDR3 length equals 15 residues. The germline gives CDR1 LNHDA, CDR2 SQIVND (reference sequence). V shed 1 base and J 8 bases; nucleotides not matched to a gene: 5.

This rearrangement joins TRBV28 to TRBJ2-2; weak D call: TRBD1 (6 bases). Germline-derived CDR1 and CDR2 are MDHEN and SYDVKM. The length of the CDR3 is 16 residues. Trimming stripped 5 bases from V and 1 base from J, with 14 bases between. The CDR3 DNA follows: TGTGCCAGCAGTCCGCCGGGACAAGAGAACACCGGGGAGCTGTTTTTT. It yields the protein CASSPPGQENTGELFF. Variable domain in full (rest from reference TRBV28 and TRBJ2-2): DVKVTQSSRYLVKRTGEKVFLECVQDMDHENMFWYRQDPGLGLRLIYFSYDVKMKEKGDIPEGYSVSREKKERFSLILESASTNQTSMYLCASSPPGQENTGELFFGEGSRLTVL.

The chain links TRBV6-1 to TRBJ1-4, with D maybe TRBD1 (6 bases). Germline CDR1 is MNHNS and CDR2 is SASEGT. The V and J ends lost 6 bases and 3 bases respectively, with 14 bases between them. This CDR3 region has 15 residues. CDR3 region: CASSLTGPPNEKLFF. The CDR3 bases are TGTGCCAGCAGCCTAACAGGGCCCCCTAATGAAAAACTGTTTTTT.

The chain carries TRBV27 and TRBJ1-4; TRBD1 might be the D (5 bases). Trimming stripped 6 bases from V and 7 bases from J, with 21 bases between. The CDR3 covers 16 residues. Germline CDR1 is MNHEY and CDR2 is SMNVEV (reference sequence). The CDR3 coding sequence is TGTGCCAGCAGCGTTGGGGCGACACCAGGAATTGAAAAACTGTTTTTT. This translates into CASSVGATPGIEKLFF.

This chain links TRBV29-1 with TRBJ1-2; D remains unclear. V was clipped by 3 bases and J by 5 bases, with 13 bases between them. Germline V gene sequence: CDR1 SQVTM, CDR2 ANQGSEA. The CDR3 is made up of 13 amino acids. As DNA, the CDR3 is TGCAGCGTTGATGAGGGTACCCAGTATGGCTACACCTTC. It encodes CSVDEGTQYGYTF.

The genes are TRBV19 and TRBJ1-2; D is uncertain. CDR1 is LNHDA and CDR2 is SQIVND in the germline V gene (reference sequence). The CDR3 runs to 14 residues. V dropped 2 bases and J dropped 2 bases, with 9 bases sitting between them. The CDR3 DNA is TGTGCCAGTAGTATACCCCCAGTGAACTATGGCTACACCTTC. This codes for CASSIPPVNYGYTF.